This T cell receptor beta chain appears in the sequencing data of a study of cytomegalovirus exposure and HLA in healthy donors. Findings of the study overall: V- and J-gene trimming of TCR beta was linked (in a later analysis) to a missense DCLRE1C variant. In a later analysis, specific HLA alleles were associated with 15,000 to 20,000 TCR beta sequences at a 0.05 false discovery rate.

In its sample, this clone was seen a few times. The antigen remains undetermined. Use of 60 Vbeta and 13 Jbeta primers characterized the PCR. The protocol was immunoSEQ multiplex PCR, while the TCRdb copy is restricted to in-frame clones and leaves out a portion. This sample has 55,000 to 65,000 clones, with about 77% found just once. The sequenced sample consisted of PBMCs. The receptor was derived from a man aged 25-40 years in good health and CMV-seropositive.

CDR3 in DNA: TGTGCCAGCAGTGTGGTCGGAGGTACGCAGTATTTT. Its protein is CASSVVGGTQYF. V gene TRBV28 combines with J gene TRBJ2-3; a weak D match, TRBD2 (5 bases). Trimming shortened V by 5 bases and J by 8 bases, and 11 bases separated the two germline ends. Germline V gene data show CDR1 as MDHEN and CDR2 as SYDVKM. This CDR3 region has 12 residues.